This TCR beta chain was sequenced for a study of glioma-infiltrating T cells after dendritic cell vaccination (dated by TCRdb to about 2016). Describing the broader study: A cohort of some 15 glioblastoma patients from Phase I and II dendritic cell vaccination trials was included, of whom 9 were newly diagnosed and 6 had recurrent disease. TCR sequencing metrics, including TIL content and tumor-blood repertoire overlap, were correlated with survival after dendritic cell vaccination. To make the vaccine, monocyte-derived dendritic cells were cultured for about seven days with IL-4 and GM-CSF and then pulsed overnight with autologous tumor lysate. Patients received autologous tumor lysate-pulsed dendritic cell vaccination between about 2003 and 2013. Deep sequencing of TCR beta CDR3 regions was used to quantify tumor-infiltrating lymphocyte content and compare tumor and blood repertoires in dendritic cell-vaccinated glioblastoma patients. Three intradermal dendritic cell vaccine injections were administered to patients at biweekly intervals in the arm below the axilla. Results and caveats for the whole study, not just this receptor: TCR clonality showed no direct relationship with survival, which suggests that a diverse polyclonal response may matter. The cohort was small and heterogeneous, and full blood and tumor sets were available for few patients, with initial-recurrent tumor pairs available for even fewer patients. Higher estimated pretreatment TIL content predicted longer time to progression and overall survival after dendritic cell vaccination. The three-group TCR overlap response model was characterized as speculative, and prospective validation of the model was stated to be required.

As concerns this clone: This clone's antigen is unknown. No per-base quality is available; no much larger clone lies one base away.

The CDR3 measures 14 amino acids from cysteine to phenylalanine. The DNA shown is the 42-base CDR3, in frame from base 1. V loses 3 bases at its end and J loses 3 bases; junction bases beyond the gene matches: 2. Sequences LNHDA (CDR1) and SQIVND (CDR2) are obtained from the germline V gene (reference sequence). Sample time point, as interpreted from the label and publication: after dendritic cell vaccination, including at tumor progression/relapse. To be selected, patients needed enough residual fresh-frozen tumor tissue and more than two years of available survival data. An isocitrate dehydrogenase mutation was not carried by any of the glioblastoma patients, although molecular status was otherwise variable. PBMC were collected before vaccination, two weeks after the third vaccination, and at tumor progression when it occurred. The Qiagen DNeasy Blood extraction Kit was used for extraction of genomic DNA.

The immunoSEQ assay amplified TCRB CDR3 regions from 2 micrograms of genomic DNA, or from all available DNA when less than that amount was available. The multiplex PCR employed 60 forward primers targeting TCR V beta segments and 13 reverse primers targeting J beta segments. To estimate the number of reads per starting template, synthetic control templates were added to each sample at limiting dilution. Sequencing produced 87 bp reads on the Illumina HiSeq System. On the authors' methods: To remove PCR and sequencing errors, closely related sequences were merged with a nearest neighbor algorithm. TCR overlap was defined as the percentage of unique tumor TCR beta sequences that were also present in the same patient's peripheral blood. Held by TCRdb, this immuneACCESS table contains in-frame sequences only and omits some clones. Under half of the omission traces to an unresolved V gene where checked; the cause of the rest is unknown. V and J calls and clone size are copied from that table; D and trimming were computed from the DNA. Across this sample there are about 65,000 clones, with about nine tenths seen only once. More than 9% of the sample goes to the ten largest clones.

This TCR was recovered from a human donor with glioblastoma. The material was blood, obtained after dendritic cell vaccination. The V and J genes are TRBV19 and TRBJ1-2; the junction holds 9 bases that match TRBD1. The DNA is TGTGCCAGTAGTATGTGGGACAGGGACTATGGCTACACCTTC. This encodes CASSMWDRDYGYTF.